A single sample is the source of the 14 T cell receptor beta chains below, sequenced in a study of blood T cell repertoires in COVID-19. TCRdb's copy holds only in-frame clones and misses some; the assay was immunoSEQ multiplex PCR. The table includes 200,000 to 300,000 clones, 65% to 85% detected once. Material: peripheral blood. These receptors originate from a man aged 40-49 years with acute or convalescent COVID-19.

This sequence joins TRBV10-1 and TRBJ1-4, with D possibly being TRBD1 (5 bases). V gave up 5 bases and J gave up 3 bases, with 10 bases separating them. This CDR3 is 14 amino acids long. Germline V gene data show CDR1 as WNHNN and CDR2 as SYGVQD (reference sequence). The CDR3 protein is CASSPRVSNEKLFF. The CDR3 coding sequence is TGCGCCAGCAGTCCCAGGGTATCTAATGAAAAACTGTTTTTT.

The genes are TRBV6-2 or TRBV6-3 and TRBJ2-5, with TRBD2 matching over 13 bases. Per germline, CDR1 MNHEY and CDR2 SVGEGT. The length of the CDR3 is 15 residues. The trim removed 5 bases at V and 5 bases at J, leaving 5 bases unmatched. The CDR3 DNA follows: TGTGCCAGCAGTGATGGACTAGCGGGAGTCGAGACCCAGTACTTC. Amino acid sequence: CASSDGLAGVETQYF.

The chain recombines TRBV2 with TRBJ2-3; 11 bases map to TRBD2. This CDR3 has 15 amino acids. J lost 5 bases, V lost 6 bases, and 7 bases had no gene match. The germline V gene encodes CDR1 SNHLY and CDR2 FYNNEI. The CDR3 nucleotides are TGTGCCAGCAGGAGGCTAGCGGGAGGCGGAGATACGCAGTATTTT. Translated, it gives CASRRLAGGGDTQYF. Complete variable domain (other parts from reference TRBV2 and TRBJ2-3): EPEVTQTPSHQVTQMGQEVILRCVPISNHLYFYWYRQILGQKVEFLVSFYNNEISEKSEIFDDQFSVERPDGSNFTLKIRSTKLEDSAMYFCASRRLAGGGDTQYFGPGTRLTVL.

The sample holds a few counts of this clone. This chain joins TRBV25-1 and TRBJ2-7; 7 positions match TRBD2. CDR3 length: 13 amino acids. CDR1 MGHDK and CDR2 SYGVNS come from the germline V gene. Trimming at V came to 8 bases and at J to 0 bases, leaving 4 bases not matched to a gene. As DNA, the CDR3 is TGTGCCAGCCGAAGCGGGACCTCCTACGAGCAGTACTTC. Translation: CASRSGTSYEQYF.

This sequence joins TRBV9 and TRBJ2-1; a weak D match, TRBD2 (5 bases). The V and J ends lost 3 bases and 4 bases respectively, with 11 bases between them. The CDR3 contains 14 residues. The V gene's germline CDR1 is SGDLS and CDR2 YYNGEE. The CDR3, as DNA: TGTGCCAGCAGCGGTCGTGGGGAGTACAATGAGCAGTTCTTC. This encodes CASSGRGEYNEQFF.

V and J are TRBV5-6 and TRBJ1-4; 10 positions match TRBD1. The CDR3 extends over 15 amino acids. Germline CDR1 and CDR2: SGHDT and YYEEEE. J gave up 5 bases and V 2 bases, and 3 bases lay outside the gene matches. DNA of the CDR3: TGTGCCAGCAGCTTTGACAGGGGGCAAAATGAAAAACTGTTTTTT. Protein sequence: CASSFDRGQNEKLFF.

The CDR3 loop is CASSLLPRTEAFF. DNA of the CDR3: TGTGCCAGTAGTCTACTACCCCGCACTGAAGCTTTCTTT. V and J are TRBV19 and TRBJ1-1; no reliable D call. Germline-derived CDR1 and CDR2 are LNHDA and SQIVND (reference sequence). The V end was cut by 5 bases, the J end by 4 bases, with 11 bases between. The CDR3 is 13 residues long.

This chain links TRBV5-4 with TRBJ2-5, with 12 positions matching TRBD2. Per germline, CDR1 SGHNT and CDR2 YYREEE (reference sequence). V trimming: 3 bases; J trimming: 5 bases; junction bases outside the gene matches: 5. This CDR3 contains 15 residues. The CDR3 here is CASSYATSGRETQYF. The CDR3 DNA sequence: TGTGCCAGCAGCTATGCCACTAGCGGGAGGGAGACCCAGTACTTC.

The chain recombines TRBV9 with TRBJ2-1; TRBD2 agrees at 14 bases. The CDR3 length is 16 residues. V gave up 2 bases and J gave up 8 bases; unmatched junction bases: 6. The germline gives CDR1 SGDLS, CDR2 YYNGEE. The CDR3: CASSVGLAGDGYEQFF. The CDR3 region has the DNA TGTGCCAGCAGCGTGGGACTAGCGGGAGACGGCTATGAGCAGTTCTTC.

This rearrangement joins TRBV19 to TRBJ1-4, with D possibly TRBD1 on 5 matching bases. This CDR3 comprises 14 residues. Between the trimmed V and J ends, which lost 3 bases and 4 bases, there was a span of 9 bases. The germline V gene has CDR1 LNHDA and CDR2 SQIVND (reference sequence). The CDR3 nucleotides are TGTGCCAGTAGTATGGGACTCTATAATGAAAAACTGTTTTTT. Amino acid sequence: CASSMGLYNEKLFF.

V usage is TRBV6-5 and J usage is TRBJ1-4; 8 bases are shared with TRBD1. Trimming cost V 8 bases and J 8 bases; bases outside gene matches: 7. The CDR3 runs to 13 residues. Germline CDR1 MNHEY, CDR2 SVGAGI. The CDR3 DNA follows: TGTGCCAGCCTTGGGACAGGATCCGAAAAACTGTTTTTT. This codes for CASLGTGSEKLFF.

This rearrangement joins TRBV29-1 to TRBJ2-3; TRBD2 agrees at 7 bases. This CDR3 contains 14 residues. V lost 1 base, J lost 2 bases, and 3 bases stayed unmatched. Germline V lookup: CDR1 SQVTM, CDR2 ANQGSEA. CDR3 sequence reads: CSVEVRGNTDTQYF. The CDR3 DNA reads as TGCAGCGTTGAAGTGCGGGGGAACACAGATACGCAGTATTTT.

The V and J genes are TRBV7-2 and TRBJ2-3, with 10 nucleotides matching TRBD2. The junction had 5 bases not matched to a gene; V was cut back by 2 bases and J by 3 bases. Germline V gene sequence: CDR1 SGHTA, CDR2 FQGNSA. The CDR3 sequence is 16 residues long. The CDR3 nucleotides are TGTGCCAGCAGCTTAATAGCGGGAGGATTAACAGATACGCAGTATTTT. Amino acid sequence: CASSLIAGGLTDTQYF.

J is TRBJ1-2 and V is TRBV7-2; TRBD1 agrees at 10 bases. The CDR3 runs 16 residues. Trimming cost V 5 bases and J 5 bases; bases outside gene matches: 11. Germline CDR1 reads SGHTA; CDR2 reads FQGNSA. The CDR3 DNA sequence: TGTGCCAGCAGCACACGACAGGGGGCAGAGGGGTATGGCTACACCTTC. It encodes CASSTRQGAEGYGYTF.